One and the same sample provided the 27 T cell receptor beta chains below, sequenced in a study of T cell repertoires in aging, cancer and after chemotherapy. Peripheral blood genomic DNA, not sorted cells or RNA, was the template. Multiplex touch-down PCR with TRB-A/B primers amplified rearranged V-D-J TRB sequences. Using its own MiXCR run on the multiplex PCR reads, TCRdb lists one record per CDR3 protein. In the table there are thousands of distinct CDR3 sequences, roughly 53% of which are singletons. Sequencing was carried out using blood. These receptors were taken from a human donor in good health.

This clonotype was observed a handful of times. J is TRBJ2-1 and V is TRBV10-3, with TRBD1 matching over 11 bases. This CDR3 has 15 residues. With 6 bases clipped from V and 3 bases from J, the junction kept 4 bases outside the gene matches. The germline V gene has CDR1 ENHRY and CDR2 SYGVKD. The chain's CDR3 is CAISQDRGHYNEQFF. CDR3 nucleotides: TGTGCCATCAGCCAGGACAGGGGGCACTACAATGAGCAGTTCTTC.

V usage is TRBV29-1 and J usage is TRBJ1-1; D remains unclear. With 5 bases removed from V and 7 bases from J, the gap between germline ends came to 17 bases. The V gene's germline CDR1 is SQVTM and CDR2 ANQGSEA. The CDR3 consists of 13 residues. The CDR3 nucleotides read TGCAGCGTTCAGGAACAGAGTACAAGTGAAGCTTTCTTT. It specifies CSVQEQSTSEAFF.

This clonotype appeared once. V is TRBV18 and J is TRBJ2-7, with D uncertain. CDR1 is KGHSH, CDR2 LQKENI, per germline. CDR3 size: 15 residues. Trimming left V 0 bases short and J 2 bases short, with 11 bases between. In DNA form, the CDR3 reads TGTGCCAGCTCACCACCGAGCCAGGTAACCTACGAGCAGTACTTC. Translated: CASSPPSQVTYEQYF.

This clonotype was recorded a few times. The chain carries TRBV29-1 and TRBJ1-2; tentatively, D is TRBD1 (5 bases). With 1 base removed from V and 3 bases from J, the gap between germline ends came to 9 bases. This CDR3 is 13 amino acids long. Germline values: CDR1 SQVTM, CDR2 ANQGSEA. DNA for the CDR3: TGCAGCGTTGAAGGTACGACAGACTATGGCTACACCTTC. Amino acids: CSVEGTTDYGYTF.

A few counts support this clonotype. V is TRBV27 and J is TRBJ2-6; TRBD1 is a possible D gene (7 bases). The CDR3 has 15 residues. Germline V gives CDR1 MNHEY, CDR2 SMNVEV (reference sequence). Trimming cost V 4 bases and J 2 bases, with 9 bases left between them. This CDR3 reads CASSSRGAGANVLTF. Written as DNA, the CDR3 is TGTGCCAGCAGTTCCAGGGGGGCTGGGGCCAACGTCCTGACTTTC.

The chain employs TRBV11-1 and TRBJ2-5, with 8 bases aligning to TRBD2. The length of the CDR3 is 14 residues. V gave up 10 bases and J gave up 2 bases; unmatched junction bases: 9. Germline CDR1 reads SGHAT; CDR2 reads FQDESV (reference sequence). This CDR3 is CATKTGGHQETQYF. The DNA of the CDR3 is TGTGCCACCAAAACGGGAGGGCATCAAGAGACCCAGTACTTC.

CDR3 loop: CASSLSGMETQYF. DNA for the CDR3: TGTGCCAGCAGTTTATCTGGGATGGAGACCCAGTACTTC. The genes are TRBV27 and TRBJ2-5; D unclear. This CDR3 contains 13 residues. Trimming removed 0 bases at V and 5 bases at J, with 7 bases between. Germline CDR1 and CDR2: MNHEY and SMNVEV (reference sequence).

This clonotype appeared a few times. The rearrangement uses TRBV19 and TRBJ2-1; D is perhaps TRBD2 (5 bases). Germline-derived CDR1 and CDR2 are LNHDA and SQIVND (reference sequence). Trimming stripped 6 bases from V and 1 base from J, with 13 bases between. This CDR3 has 15 residues. The CDR3 here is CASRLKPGSYNEQFF. The DNA of the CDR3 is TGTGCCAGTAGGCTCAAACCGGGGTCCTACAATGAGCAGTTCTTC.

The J gene is TRBJ2-3, the V gene TRBV6-5, with TRBD2 matching 7 bases. CDR1 MNHEY and CDR2 SVGAGI come from the germline V gene. J was trimmed by 7 bases and V by 6 bases; bases with no gene match: 10. This CDR3 is built from 14 residues. The CDR3 nucleotides read TGTGCCAGCAGCCCCGGGACTACACTACATACGCAGTATTTT. It translates to CASSPGTTLHTQYF.

The chain links TRBV5-4 to TRBJ2-1; tentatively, D is TRBD2 (6 bases). The germline V and J ends were trimmed by 5 bases and 7 bases, with 19 bases remaining between them. This CDR3 region has 15 residues. The germline gives CDR1 SGHNT, CDR2 YYREEE (reference sequence). For the CDR3, the DNA is TGTGCCAGCAGGGCCGGGAGAGGGGACCCTAATGAGCAGTTCTTC. It codes for CASRAGRGDPNEQFF. Based on the CDR3 plus reference TRBV5-4 and TRBJ2-1, the full variable domain is ETGVTQSPTHLIKTRGQQVTLRCSSQSGHNTVSWYQQALGQGPQFIFQYYREEENGRGNFPPRFSGLQFPNYSSELNVNALELDDSALYLCASRAGRGDPNEQFFGPGTRLTVL.

This clonotype was counted only a few times. The chain couples TRBV6-5 to TRBJ2-6, with D possibly being TRBD1 (6 bases). The germline gives CDR1 MNHEY, CDR2 SVGAGI. CDR3 length: 18 amino acids. With 7 bases removed from V and 0 bases from J, the gap between germline ends came to 19 bases. CDR3 in amino acids: CASNTPGQSPSGANVLTF. The CDR3 DNA sequence: TGTGCCAGCAACACACCGGGACAATCTCCCTCTGGGGCCAACGTCCTGACTTTC.

As for this clonotype: A read error may account for a junction end that differs from germline. The J gene is TRBJ2-3, the V gene TRBV11-1; TRBD2 matches at 7 bases. Germline V CDR1 and CDR2: SGHAT, FQDESV (reference sequence). The CDR3 loop spans 15 amino acids. The CDR3 DNA follows: TGTGCCAGCATCTTAGCCAGCGGGAACACAGATACGCAGTATTTT. Translating gives CASILASGNTDTQYF.

This clonotype was detected only once. CDR3 loop: CASSMAVGKVETQYF. The CDR3, as DNA: TGTGCCAGTAGTATGGCGGTGGGTAAGGTGGAGACCCAGTACTTC. The genes are TRBV19 and TRBJ2-5; D gene ambiguous. V shed 3 bases and J shed 5 bases, with 16 bases lying between them. Germline CDR1 reads LNHDA; CDR2 reads SQIVND (reference sequence). The CDR3 consists of 15 residues.

The rearrangement uses TRBV19 and TRBJ2-3; 7 bases are a match to TRBD2. Looked up from germline, CDR1 is LNHDA and CDR2 is SQIVND (reference sequence). V gave up 5 bases and J gave up 0 bases; unmatched junction bases: 5. The CDR3 extends over 15 amino acids. In DNA, the CDR3 is TGTGCCAGTAGTTCACTAGCGACTAGCACAGATACGCAGTATTTT. It encodes CASSSLATSTDTQYF. Full variable domain (missing parts from reference TRBV19 and TRBJ2-3): DGGITQSPKYLFRKEGQNVTLSCEQNLNHDAMYWYRQDPGQGLRLIYYSQIVNDFQKGDIAEGYSVSREKKESFPLTVTSAQKNPTAFYLCASSSLATSTDTQYFGPGTRLTVL.

The rearrangement joins TRBV6-5 to TRBJ2-1, with TRBD1 matching over 8 bases. The CDR3 is 15 amino acids. CDR1 and CDR2 (germline): MNHEY, SVGAGI. J was trimmed by 4 bases and V by 4 bases; bases with no gene match: 6. CDR3 sequence (DNA): TGTGCCAGCAGTTCCCGGGACAGGCTATACAATGAGCAGTTCTTC. Its translation: CASSSRDRLYNEQFF.

This chain links TRBV19 with TRBJ2-7, with 8 bases fitting TRBD1. Germline CDR1 is LNHDA and CDR2 is SQIVND (reference sequence). The length of the CDR3 is 12 residues. Unmatched junction bases numbered 2, after V lost 6 bases and J lost 4 bases. The CDR3 DNA follows: TGTGCCAGTAGCCGACAGGGGTACGAGCAGTACTTC. Translation: CASSRQGYEQYF. The complete variable domain, with remaining parts taken from reference TRBV19 and TRBJ2-7, reads DGGITQSPKYLFRKEGQNVTLSCEQNLNHDAMYWYRQDPGQGLRLIYYSQIVNDFQKGDIAEGYSVSREKKESFPLTVTSAQKNPTAFYLCASSRQGYEQYFGPGTRLTVT.

The chain recombines TRBV5-5 with TRBJ2-2; 7 bases line up with TRBD1. V shed 0 bases, J shed 6 bases, and the junction held 8 bases outside the gene matches. CDR1 and CDR2 (germline): SGHKS, YYEKEE (reference sequence). CDR3 size: 16 residues. The CDR3 coding sequence is TGTGCCAGCAGCTTGGAGGTCACAGGGGTGGCCGGGGAGCTGTTTTTT. This encodes CASSLEVTGVAGELFF.

This clonotype was counted only a few times. The chain has TRBV19 and TRBJ2-1; perhaps D is TRBD1 or TRBD2 (5 bases each). Per the germline V gene, CDR1 is LNHDA and CDR2 is SQIVND (reference sequence). The CDR3 spans 16 residues. V was cut by 4 bases and J by 5 bases, with 18 bases left in between. The DNA for the CDR3 is TGTGCCAGTAGTACTAGTCAACGAGGGGTCCACAATGAGCAGTTCTTC. Amino acids: CASSTSQRGVHNEQFF.

By sample fraction, this clonotype is medium-sized. The chain couples TRBV29-1 to TRBJ2-3; the D call may be TRBD1 or TRBD2 (5 bases each). This CDR3 has 12 amino acids. Deletions cut 7 bases from V and 7 bases from J, with 15 bases between. Per the germline V gene, CDR1 is SQVTM and CDR2 is ANQGSEA. Here the CDR3 DNA reads TGCAGCGACTCTCTCAGGGAGAATACGCAGTATTTT. Amino acid sequence: CSDSLRENTQYF.

V is TRBV10-2 and J is TRBJ2-6; D gene uncertain. This CDR3 has 14 amino acids. Trimming took 7 bases from V and 1 from J, leaving 8 bases between them. From germline, CDR1 is WSHSY and CDR2 SAAADI. The CDR3 protein is CASIDLSGANVLTF. The CDR3 region has the DNA TGCGCCAGCATCGACCTTTCTGGGGCCAACGTCCTGACTTTC.

This rearrangement joins TRBV15 to TRBJ1-1; a weak D match, TRBD1 (5 bases). V was trimmed by 8 bases and J by 5 bases, leaving 15 bases between them. Germline V gene sequence: CDR1 LNHNV, CDR2 YYDKDF (reference sequence). The CDR3 is 13 residues long. Written as DNA, the CDR3 is TGTGCCACCGTCGGGGGTCGGAGTACTGAAGCTTTCTTT. This gives the protein CATVGGRSTEAFF.

Concerning this clonotype: At one of its ends the junction is not consistent with the germline gene, which may arise from a read error. V and J are TRBV29-1 and TRBJ2-6, with TRBD2 as a possible D gene (6 bases). The CDR3 loop spans 14 amino acids. Germline CDR1 is SQVTM and CDR2 is ANQGSEA. Written as DNA, the CDR3 is TGCAGCGTCGACGGGAGCTCTGGGGCCAACGCCCTGACTTTC. This encodes CSVDGSSGANALTF.

The V and J genes are TRBV19 and TRBJ2-4, with 8 bases identical to TRBD1. Germline loops: CDR1 LNHDA, CDR2 SQIVND (reference sequence). The CDR3 has 12 residues. After removal of 3 bases from V and 10 bases from J, the junction contained 2 bases not matched to a gene. This CDR3 reads CASSMTGEIQYF. CDR3 nucleotides: TGTGCCAGTAGTATGACAGGGGAAATTCAGTACTTC.

This clonotype turned up a few times. The chain combines TRBV27 with TRBJ2-7; no firm D call. Germline assignment: CDR1 MNHEY and CDR2 SMNVEV (reference sequence). Between the trimmed V and J ends, which lost 0 bases and 4 bases, there was a span of 13 bases. This CDR3 spans 15 amino acids. CDR3 region: CASSLSGHEIYEQYF. The DNA for the CDR3 is TGTGCCAGCAGTTTATCCGGGCACGAAATATACGAGCAGTACTTC.

The V call is TRBV5-4, the J call TRBJ2-3; 12 nucleotides align to TRBD2. CDR3 length: 16 residues. Germline V CDR1 and CDR2: SGHNT, YYREEE (reference sequence). Germline trimming cut 3 bases from V and 6 bases from J; bases unmatched to any gene: 8. The CDR3 DNA is TGTGCCAGCAGCTCGATGACTAGCGGGAGAGGCGATACGCAGTATTTT. Its translation: CASSSMTSGRGDTQYF.

This clonotype was counted between two and nine times. The rearrangement links TRBV29-1 to TRBJ2-3; maybe TRBD1 (5 bases). Germline V gene data show CDR1 as SQVTM and CDR2 as ANQGSEA. V was pared by 7 bases and J by 6 bases, with 14 bases between. CDR3 length equals 12 residues. The CDR3 region is CSAYVRGDTQYF. As DNA, the CDR3 is TGCAGCGCCTATGTAAGGGGCGATACGCAGTATTTT.

CDR3 in DNA: TGCAGTGCTAGACCCGGGACAGGGCTGACTGAAGCTTTCTTT. Translation gives CSARPGTGLTEAFF. This rearrangement joins TRBV20-1 to TRBJ1-1; 9 bases are a match to TRBD1. Germline CDR1 DFQATT, CDR2 SNEGSKA (reference sequence). V was clipped by 2 bases and J by 5 bases; unmatched bases: 6. The CDR3 has 14 amino acids.